This T cell receptor beta chain is drawn from a study of identifying expanded T cells in peripheral blood. The study's findings and limits: Around 1.2 clones differed between technical replicates, versus around 15 and 18 over time. Variance in clone template counts between roughly 2-week samples significantly increased with total template count across all healthy donors.

This CDR3 has 15 amino acids. The V end lost 6 bases, the J end lost 4 bases, and 18 bases lay between the germline ends. Germline CDR1 MGHDK, CDR2 SYGVNS. TCRdb keeps only in-frame clones here, not all; method: immunoSEQ multiplex PCR. In the table there are some 80,000 clones, roughly 90% of which are singletons. With regard to this clone: Its matching antigen is unknown.

Collection occurred without any documented infections or immune events in donors. This rearrangement joins TRBV25-1 to TRBJ1-1; TRBD1 is a possible D gene (6 bases). The clonotype was recovered from a person aged 18 to 70 in good health. Sequencing was performed on blood. DNA of the CDR3: TGTGCCAGCAGGGAGGGGGGCAGGGAGGGCACTGAAGCTTTCTTT. It specifies CASREGGREGTEAFF.